Listed here is a single TCR beta chain. Its antigen is unknown. The sample comes from a study of CD8+ T cells in alopecia areata. Findings and limits, study-wide: Alopecia totalis/universalis scalp especially showed more expanded CD8+ clones than normal scalp.

Using a FACSAria, the CD4+ and CD8+ T cells were sorted from the PBMCs. cDNA prepared by RNA extraction and subsequent reverse transcription served as the template for sequencing. Libraries were prepared by immunoSEQ multiplex PCR; TCRdb keeps only in-frame clonotypes and omits some of them. The sample has 110,000 to 150,000 clones, less than 75% seen once. This CDR3 is 13 amino acids long. V lost 5 bases and J lost 1, with 11 bases in between. CDR1 is SQVTM, CDR2 ANQGSEA, per germline. The clonotype comes from a human donor in good health. This chain links TRBV29-1 with TRBJ1-1; possible D gene TRBD1, 5 bases. Sequencing was performed on CD8+ T cells sorted from blood. The CDR3 region is CSVQWGKNTEAFF. The CDR3 DNA reads as TGCAGCGTTCAGTGGGGGAAGAACACTGAAGCTTTCTTT.